Below are 32 T cell receptor beta chains sequenced from a single sample in a study of CD8 T cells in ankylosing spondylitis (dated by TCRdb to about 2017). For these TCRs, the target antigens are not known. The library was obtained by 5' RACE. Sequencing relied on an Illumina HiSeq 2500. TCRdb handled the public reads itself, with Q25 trimming in fastp and clone calling in MiXCR, and kept productive beta chains. Each CDR3 protein gets just one entry, which takes the most common genes and DNA from the rows behind it. Across this sample there are 800,000 to 900,000 distinct CDR3 sequences, with roughly 10% seen only once. The ten largest account for just over 0.5% of the sample. Points the paper makes about the study in general: Blood from ankylosing spondylitis patients appeared to be characterized by a TCR beta motif made up of about 8 highly homologous amino acid variants.

Material: blood, either unsorted or a sorted T cell fraction (not recorded which). Source of these receptors: a male donor with ankylosing spondylitis.

This clonotype appeared many times. The rearrangement uses TRBV29-1 and TRBJ1-2, with D possibly being TRBD1 (5 bases). CDR1 and CDR2 (germline): SQVTM, ANQGSEA. Trimming cost V 5 bases and J 0 bases, with 13 bases left between them. The CDR3 sequence is 14 residues long. The CDR3 DNA sequence: TGCAGCGTTTCCCGGGACTCAACTAACTATGGCTACACCTTC. It translates to CSVSRDSTNYGYTF.

V and J are TRBV20-1 and TRBJ2-1; the D gene is possibly TRBD2 (5 bases). Germline V gene lookup returns CDR1 DFQATT and CDR2 SNEGSKA (reference sequence). With 0 bases removed from V and 10 bases from J, the gap between germline ends came to 10 bases. There are 12 residues in the CDR3. The CDR3 sequence: CSARDRGWEQFF. DNA of the CDR3: TGCAGTGCTAGAGATCGGGGATGGGAGCAGTTCTTC.

This clonotype occurred a few times. The V gene is TRBV10-3, the J gene TRBJ2-5; TRBD1 or TRBD2 may be the D gene (5 bases each). Germline CDR1 reads ENHRY; CDR2 reads SYGVKD. The V end lost 0 bases, the J end lost 0 bases, and 14 bases lay between the germline ends. The CDR3 contains 17 residues. CDR3 region: CAISESTRGYYQETQYF. The CDR3, as DNA: TGTGCCATCAGTGAGTCGACTCGGGGCTACTACCAAGAGACCCAGTACTTC.

This clonotype has ten or more counts. The V gene is TRBV7-2, the J gene TRBJ2-1; 8 nucleotides match TRBD2. Germline CDR1 SGHTA, CDR2 FQGNSA. With 5 bases clipped from V and 15 bases from J, the junction kept 12 bases outside the gene matches. The CDR3 has 13 residues. The CDR3 DNA is TGTGCCAGCAGCCCCCCGGGACTAGTGATCGCGTTCTTC. Encoded protein: CASSPPGLVIAFF. Variable domain in full (rest from reference TRBV7-2 and TRBJ2-1): GAGVSQSPSNKVTEKGKDVELRCDPISGHTALYWYRQSLGQGLEFLIYFQGNSAPDKSGLPSDRFSAERTGGSVSTLTIQRTQQEDSAVYLCASSPPGLVIAFFGPGTRLTVL.

V is TRBV12-3 or TRBV12-4 and J is TRBJ1-3; the D is unclear. This CDR3 spans 15 amino acids. The V and J ends lost 5 bases and 0 bases respectively, with 11 bases between them. The CDR3 DNA follows: TGTGCCAGCAGTACCCGGCGGGGCTCTGGAAACACCATATATTTT. Residues: CASSTRRGSGNTIYF.

There are a few counts of this clonotype. This chain links TRBV7-9 with TRBJ2-7, with unresolved D. In germline, CDR1 is SEHNR, CDR2 FQNEAQ (reference sequence). This CDR3 comprises 16 residues. V lost 2 bases and J lost 2, with 16 bases in between. In nucleotides, the CDR3 is TGTGCCAGCAGCTTACCGAATACCCGGATCCCCTACGAGCAGTACTTC. Amino acids: CASSLPNTRIPYEQYF. Full variable domain (missing parts from reference TRBV7-9 and TRBJ2-7): DTGVSQNPRHKITKRGQNVTFRCDPISEHNRLYWYRQTLGQGPEFLTYFQNEAQLEKSRLLSDRFSAERPKGSFSTLEIQRTEQGDSAMYLCASSLPNTRIPYEQYFGPGTRLTVT.

In DNA form, the CDR3 reads TGCAGTGCTAGAGATGGACGCGAAATCTCCTACGAGCAGTACTTC. Translated, it gives CSARDGREISYEQYF. The chain joins TRBV20-1 to TRBJ2-7; D is uncertain. The CDR3 is made up of 15 amino acids. CDR1 DFQATT and CDR2 SNEGSKA come from the germline V gene (reference sequence). V gave up 0 bases and J gave up 0 bases, with 12 bases separating them.

This clonotype was seen a few times. V gene TRBV6-5 combines with J gene TRBJ2-1; D is undetermined. The V end lost 9 bases, the J end lost 6 bases, and 9 bases lay between the germline ends. The V gene's germline CDR1 is MNHEY and CDR2 SVGAGI. CDR3 length: 11 amino acids. The DNA for the CDR3 is TGTGCCAGTCAATGGGGCAATGAGCAGTTCTTC. It is translated as CASQWGNEQFF.

The V gene is TRBV29-1, the J gene TRBJ2-6; 9 nucleotides agree with TRBD2. Germline CDR1 reads SQVTM; CDR2 reads ANQGSEA. This CDR3 contains 16 residues. Trimming took 3 bases from V and 3 from J; bases not matched to a gene: 6. The CDR3 is CSVEAGGGGGANVLTF. DNA for the CDR3: TGCAGCGTTGAGGCGGGAGGGGGCGGTGGGGCCAACGTCCTGACTTTC.

This clonotype was seen repeatedly, ten times or more. V gene TRBV29-1 combines with J gene TRBJ2-3; D might be TRBD1 (6 bases). The germline CDR1 and CDR2 sequences are SQVTM and ANQGSEA. This CDR3 spans 12 amino acids. V dropped 3 bases and J dropped 3 bases, with 7 bases sitting between them. For the CDR3, the DNA is TGCAGCGTTGATACAGGGACAGATACGCAGTATTTT. Protein sequence: CSVDTGTDTQYF.

This clonotype showed up just a few times. The rearrangement joins TRBV29-1 to TRBJ1-1; no definite D call. Trimming cost V 4 bases and J 7 bases, with 4 bases left between them. This CDR3 region has 9 residues. Per germline, CDR1 SQVTM and CDR2 ANQGSEA. For the CDR3, the DNA is TGCAGCGTTGGGTATGAAGCTTTCTTT. It encodes CSVGYEAFF.

This clonotype has more than one count but fewer than ten. The chain uses TRBV20-1 and TRBJ1-2; TRBD1 agrees at 9 bases. The V segment lost 5 bases and the J segment 6 bases; nucleotides outside the gene matches: 4. Germline-derived CDR1 and CDR2 are DFQATT and SNEGSKA (reference sequence). The CDR3 sequence is 12 residues long. CDR3 bases: TGCAGTGCTCACCGGACAGGGGATGGCTACACCTTC. It is translated as CSAHRTGDGYTF.

This clonotype was seen repeatedly, ten times or more. One end of the junction is discordant with germline, which a read error may explain. This sequence joins TRBV7-2 and TRBJ1-2; D is ambiguous. The CDR3 consists of 12 residues. Germline V gene sequence: CDR1 SGHTA, CDR2 FQGNSA. The CDR3 here is CASSLSGYGYTF. The CDR3 DNA sequence: TGCGCCAGCAGCTTGTCCGGCTATGGCTACACCTTC.

The table lists this clonotype with many counts. V is TRBV5-1 and J is TRBJ2-7; the match to TRBD2 covers 8 bases. The CDR3 covers 15 residues. The V gene end was trimmed by 0 bases and the J gene end by 1 base; junction bases not matched to a gene: 3. Germline V lookup: CDR1 SGHRS, CDR2 YFSETQ. CDR3 in amino acids: CASSLGTSGSYEQYF. CDR3 nucleotides: TGCGCCAGCAGCTTGGGCACTAGCGGTTCCTACGAGCAGTACTTC.

Only a few counts were recorded for this clonotype. The rearrangement joins TRBV27 to TRBJ2-7, with a weak D call TRBD1 (7 bases). The CDR3 loop spans 14 amino acids. Trimming removed 6 bases from V and 4 bases from J, with 16 bases in between. Germline-derived CDR1 and CDR2 are MNHEY and SMNVEV (reference sequence). CDR3 sequence (DNA): TGTGCCAGCAGAAAGCAGGGGGGAAGTTACGAGCAGTACTTC. Protein: CASRKQGGSYEQYF.

The rearrangement links TRBV11-2 to TRBJ2-7; tentative D call: TRBD1 (5 bases). With 3 bases removed from V and 2 bases from J, the gap between germline ends came to 20 bases. The V gene's germline CDR1 is SGHAT and CDR2 FQNNGV. There are 17 residues in the CDR3. CDR3 in amino acids: CASSLGLTWGTTYEQYF. The CDR3 DNA sequence: TGTGCCAGCAGCTTGGGGCTCACGTGGGGAACGACCTACGAGCAGTACTTC. Based on the CDR3 plus reference TRBV11-2 and TRBJ2-7, the full variable domain is EAGVAQSPRYKIIEKRQSVAFWCNPISGHATLYWYQQILGQGPKLLIQFQNNGVVDDSQLPKDRFSAERLKGVDSTLKIQPAKLEDSAVYLCASSLGLTWGTTYEQYFGPGTRLTVT.

This chain uses TRBV10-3 with TRBJ2-7, with 11 nucleotides matching TRBD1. The CDR3 is made up of 15 amino acids. Per the germline V gene, CDR1 is ENHRY and CDR2 is SYGVKD. V lost 3 bases, J lost 6 bases, and 7 bases stayed unmatched. In nucleotides, the CDR3 is TGTGCCATCAGTGAACCGAGGACAGGGGGCGTCGAGCAGTACTTC. This codes for CAISEPRTGGVEQYF.

This clonotype appeared many times. V and J are TRBV29-1 and TRBJ1-1, with D uncertain. Trimming cost V 2 bases and J 0 bases, with 4 bases left between them. The CDR3 runs 12 residues. CDR1 and CDR2 from the germline V gene are SQVTM and ANQGSEA. The CDR3 DNA reads as TGCAGCGTTGAAATATTGAACACTGAAGCTTTCTTT. Translating gives CSVEILNTEAFF. Together with reference TRBV29-1 and TRBJ1-1, the CDR3 gives the full variable domain: SAVISQKPSRDICQRGTSLTIQCQVDSQVTMMFWYRQQPGQSLTLIATANQGSEATYESGFVIDKFPISRPNLTFSTLTVSNMSPEDSSIYLCSVEILNTEAFFGQGTRLTVV.

The rearrangement joins TRBV24-1 to TRBJ2-5; 9 bases align to TRBD2. Germline V gives CDR1 KGHDR, CDR2 SFDVKD. The CDR3 length is 14 residues. V trimming: 5 bases; J trimming: 5 bases; junction bases outside the gene matches: 5. The CDR3 coding sequence is TGTGCCACCAGTGCTGCGGGGGGGAGGGAGACCCAGTACTTC. Encoded protein: CATSAAGGRETQYF.

As to this clonotype: Compared with germline, one end of the junction differs, possibly owing to a read error. J is TRBJ1-3 and V is TRBV12-3 or TRBV12-4; D is uncertain. The CDR3 extends over 14 amino acids. CDR3 DNA sequence: TGTGTCAGCAGGCCGCGGGTCCCTGGAAACACCATATATTTT. Its protein product is CVSRPRVPGNTIYF.

The rearrangement links TRBV20-1 to TRBJ2-3; 14 positions agree with TRBD2. The CDR3 length is 16 residues. V shed 3 bases, J shed 1 base, and the junction held 3 bases outside the gene matches. The V gene's germline CDR1 is DFQATT and CDR2 SNEGSKA (reference sequence). Here the CDR3 DNA reads TGCAGTGCTAGGGGACTAGCGGGAGAGGGCACAGATACGCAGTATTTT. It yields the protein CSARGLAGEGTDTQYF.

This clonotype was seen more than once but under ten times. The chain is built from TRBV20-1 and TRBJ1-4; D is perhaps TRBD1 (6 bases). The germline CDR1 and CDR2 sequences are DFQATT and SNEGSKA (reference sequence). The germline V and J ends were trimmed by 7 bases and 3 bases, with 21 bases remaining between them. The length of the CDR3 is 16 residues. In DNA, the CDR3 is TGCAGTGTTGCGGGGGCTGGGGGATCAGCTAATGAAAAACTGTTTTTT. Residues: CSVAGAGGSANEKLFF.

This clonotype was seen repeatedly, ten times or more. This rearrangement joins TRBV4-3 to TRBJ1-3; no firm D call. Germline assignment: CDR1 LGHNA and CDR2 YSLEER. The length of the CDR3 is 13 residues. V gave up 2 bases and J gave up 7 bases, with 9 bases separating them. For the CDR3, the DNA is TGCGCCAGCAGCCAATCACCAAGGAACACCATATATTTT. Encoded protein: CASSQSPRNTIYF.

The chain has TRBV27 and TRBJ1-6; no clear D gene. CDR3 size: 14 residues. The germline V and J ends were trimmed by 8 bases and 0 bases, with 8 bases remaining between them. The germline V gene encodes CDR1 MNHEY and CDR2 SMNVEV (reference sequence). CDR3 sequence reads: CASALSSYNSPLHF. The CDR3 nucleotides read TGTGCCAGCGCCTTAAGCTCCTATAATTCACCCCTCCACTTT.

V usage is TRBV6-1 and J usage is TRBJ2-3; D uncertain. Germline V lookup: CDR1 MNHNS, CDR2 SASEGT. V shed 6 bases and J shed 0 bases, with 13 bases lying between them. The CDR3 sequence is 15 residues long. CDR3 sequence reads: CASRGTAFSTDTQYF. DNA of the CDR3: TGTGCCAGCAGGGGTACAGCTTTTAGCACAGATACGCAGTATTTT.

This clonotype has more than one count but fewer than ten. The rearrangement joins TRBV5-1 to TRBJ2-5; D remains unclear. Germline V CDR1 and CDR2: SGHRS, YFSETQ. Trimming cost V 7 bases and J 5 bases, with 15 bases left between them. This CDR3 comprises 13 residues. In nucleotides, the CDR3 is TGCGCCAGCCTCGACGGCCGCAGTGAGACCCAGTACTTC. Protein product: CASLDGRSETQYF.

This clonotype occurred many times. The chain is built from TRBV4-3 and TRBJ2-7; D perhaps matches TRBD1 (6 bases). The V end lost 4 bases, the J end lost 3 bases, and 16 bases lay between the germline ends. This CDR3 has 15 residues. Germline V gene sequence: CDR1 LGHNA, CDR2 YSLEER. The CDR3 is CASSLGTQNLYEQYF. CDR3 bases: TGCGCCAGCAGCCTAGGGACACAGAACCTCTACGAGCAGTACTTC.

In its sample, this clonotype was seen a few times. The chain carries TRBV6-1 and TRBJ1-6, with 7 bases that match TRBD1. CDR3 length: 15 amino acids. Looked up from germline, CDR1 is MNHNS and CDR2 is SASEGT. The V segment lost 6 bases and the J segment 6 bases; nucleotides outside the gene matches: 8. CDR3 DNA: TGTGCCAGCAGAGGGGGGACAGTTTTTAATTCACCCCTCCACTTT. It codes for CASRGGTVFNSPLHF.

This clonotype was detected ten times or more. The chain employs TRBV7-2 and TRBJ2-3; D unresolved. V was shortened by 1 base and J by 5 bases, with 13 bases between the two germline ends. Germline loops: CDR1 SGHTA, CDR2 FQGNSA. CDR3 size: 15 residues. The CDR3 sequence is CASSLDATIGDTQYF. CDR3 coding DNA: TGTGCCAGCAGCTTAGACGCGACCATCGGAGATACGCAGTATTTT.

This clonotype occurred a few times. The rearrangement links TRBV7-3 to TRBJ1-1, with a possible D match to TRBD1 (5 bases). Trimming removed 5 bases at V and 6 bases at J, with 13 bases between. CDR1 SGHTA and CDR2 FQGTGA come from the germline V gene. CDR3 length: 13 amino acids. In DNA, the CDR3 is TGTGCCAGCAGCCCTTTACCAGGGTCTGAAGCTTTCTTT. It translates to CASSPLPGSEAFF.

The genes are TRBV4-3 and TRBJ2-1; D possibly corresponds to TRBD1 (5 bases). The germline V gene encodes CDR1 LGHNA and CDR2 YSLEER. The length of the CDR3 is 18 residues. The V end lost 0 bases, the J end lost 4 bases, and 19 bases lay between the germline ends. CDR3 coding DNA: TGCGCCAGCAGCCAAGATCCCTATTATAAACAGGTATACAATGAGCAGTTCTTC. Translating it yields CASSQDPYYKQVYNEQFF.

There are a few counts of this clonotype. The chain is built from TRBV10-3 and TRBJ2-7; D remains ambiguous. The CDR3 contains 12 residues. V was pared by 4 bases and J by 6 bases, with 10 bases between. CDR1 is ENHRY and CDR2 is SYGVKD in the germline V gene. CDR3 coding DNA: TGTGCCATCAGTGCCCTAGGCTCCGAGCAGTACTTC. Translating it yields CAISALGSEQYF.